This TCR beta chain was sequenced for a study of human T cells and chemical hapten exposure. This clonotype was recorded a few times. Stated time point: patch test 3, about 24 weeks after DPC sensitization. Regarding treatment: therapeutic diphenylcyclopropenone sensitization with weekly scalp DPC. Unique molecular identifiers were attached to individual cDNA molecules within the library. TCRdb processed the RACE reads anew with MiXCR; each CDR3 protein has one entry. Seen here are about 160,000 distinct CDR3 sequences, 25% to 30% observed once, and the top ten hold roughly 2%. The clonotype originates from a young woman with alopecia areata. Some clones in this sample may be carry-over from other donors' samples. Material: whole blood, obtained in connection with sensitization to the hapten diphenylcyclopropenone (DPC).

The CDR3 here is CASSYRASYEQYF. DNA for the CDR3: TGTGCCAGCAGCTACAGGGCATCCTACGAGCAGTACTTC. The chain joins TRBV5-4 to TRBJ2-7; D is possibly TRBD1 (6 bases). The germline V and J ends were trimmed by 3 bases and 1 base, with 8 bases remaining between them. Looked up from germline, CDR1 is SGHNT and CDR2 is YYREEE (reference sequence). This CDR3 has 13 amino acids.